This T cell receptor (beta chain) was captured by sequencing in a study of post-analysis software for immune sequencing data. Overall study results and limits: Included in a set of roughly 5 TRBV segments more frequent in patients than controls were TRBV5-6, TRBV5-1 and TRBV20-1.

Comments on this clonotype: Its specificity is unknown.

From germline, CDR1 is MNHNY and CDR2 SVGAGI (reference sequence). Trimming cost V 5 bases and J 5 bases, with 19 bases left between them. The CDR3 runs to 15 residues. Sequencing libraries made from TCR beta cDNA carried unique molecular identifiers. One entry per CDR3 protein results from TCRdb running MiXCR on the PCR reads. This repertoire shows about 570,000 distinct CDR3 sequences, about a third found once; its top ten account for under 7%. The genes are TRBV6-6 and TRBJ2-7; TRBD1 is a possible D gene (6 bases). The sequenced sample was blood. The source is a girl aged 2 to 17 with multiple sclerosis. DNA for the CDR3: TGTGCCAGCAGTCGTCCCTCGGGACAATTCCACGAGCAGTACTTC. This translates into CASSRPSGQFHEQYF.